These 14 T cell receptor beta chains originate from one sample sequenced in a study of vaccination effects on CD4 cells after COVID-19. Antigen specificity for these receptors is unknown. Clones were read by immunoSEQ multiplex PCR, and TCRdb kept only the in-frame ones, dropping some. The sample yields some 69,000 clones, under 85% seen once. Within the ViraFEST assay, antigen-specific CD4+ T cells underwent expansion with viral peptide pools prior to sequencing. It was after approximately 11 days of culture that CD4+ T cells were isolated. Having tested negative for nucleocapsid antibodies, the vaccine recipients showed no prior SARS-CoV-2 infection. This material consisted of CD4+ T cells from PBMCs cultured with HCoV-NL63 spike peptides, taken before COVID-19 vaccination. The receptors come from a human donor who received a COVID-19 vaccine.

The chain recombines TRBV6-1 with TRBJ2-1; 8 nucleotides match TRBD1. Germline CDR1 is MNHNS and CDR2 is SASEGT. This CDR3 is 16 amino acids long. J lost 0 bases, V lost 4 bases, and 5 bases had no gene match. The CDR3 DNA sequence: TGTGCCAGCAGTGGCCCTGGGACAGGCTCCTACAATGAGCAGTTCTTC. It specifies CASSGPGTGSYNEQFF.

The chain recombines TRBV10-3 with TRBJ2-5, with 7 bases that match TRBD1. The CDR3 runs 15 residues. The germline gives CDR1 ENHRY, CDR2 SYGVKD. V was pared by 2 bases and J by 2 bases, with 5 bases of the junction left unmatched. The CDR3, as DNA: TGTGCCATCAGTGAGGACAGGGCCCCACAAGAGACCCAGTACTTC. Encoded protein: CAISEDRAPQETQYF.

V gene TRBV6-5 combines with J gene TRBJ1-2; tentatively, D is TRBD1 (6 bases). V was shortened by 4 bases and J by 8 bases, with 23 bases between the two germline ends. The CDR3 extends over 16 amino acids. The V gene's germline CDR1 is MNHEY and CDR2 SVGAGI. In nucleotides, the CDR3 is TGTGCCAGCAGTTTGGGCCTCGTAACAGGGTCGCGAGGCTACACCTTC. It specifies CASSLGLVTGSRGYTF.

V usage is TRBV19 and J usage is TRBJ2-3; 8 bases are shared with TRBD1. V dropped 3 bases and J dropped 6; count of bases not matched to a gene: 8. Germline lookup yields CDR1 LNHDA and CDR2 SQIVND (reference sequence). The CDR3 consists of 15 residues. CDR3 in amino acids: CASSIGQGAGDTQYF. DNA of the CDR3: TGTGCCAGTAGTATCGGCCAGGGGGCAGGCGATACGCAGTATTTT.

The chain uses TRBV15 and TRBJ2-2, with TRBD1 matching over 7 bases. Trimming removed 4 bases from V and 2 bases from J; junction bases left unmatched: 4. The CDR3 is 15 amino acids. Per germline, CDR1 LNHNV and CDR2 YYDKDF (reference sequence). The CDR3 sequence is CATSTRQGNTGELFF. CDR3 nucleotide sequence: TGTGCCACCAGCACCCGACAGGGTAACACCGGGGAGCTGTTTTTT.

The chain employs TRBV2 and TRBJ2-7; possible D gene TRBD1, 6 bases. Germline CDR1 is SNHLY and CDR2 is FYNNEI. This CDR3 spans 15 amino acids. V lost 2 bases and J 3 bases, leaving 14 bases between the germline ends. In DNA, the CDR3 is TGTGCCAGCAGTGAACGGGCAGGGGCCGTCTACGAGCAGTACGTC. It encodes CASSERAGAVYEQYV.

This rearrangement joins TRBV19 to TRBJ1-5; weak D call: TRBD1 (6 bases). Per the germline V gene, CDR1 is LNHDA and CDR2 is SQIVND (reference sequence). The CDR3 runs to 14 residues. Trimming took 6 bases from V and 1 from J, leaving 10 bases between them. CDR3 DNA sequence: TGTGCCAGTAGGCGGACAGAAAGCAATCAGCCCCAGCATTTT. Its protein is CASRRTESNQPQHF.

This clone turned up a few times. The chain couples TRBV3-1 (or the pseudogene TRBV3-2) to TRBJ1-4, with 9 bases identical to TRBD1. V dropped 2 bases and J dropped 8; count of bases not matched to a gene: 9. The CDR3 spans 16 residues. Germline assignment: CDR1 LGHDT and CDR2 YNNKEL (reference sequence). This CDR3 reads CASSQLSGTGNEKLFF. The CDR3 nucleotides read TGTGCCAGCAGCCAATTGTCTGGGACAGGGAACGAAAAACTGTTTTTT.

The J gene is TRBJ2-5, the V gene TRBV2; a weak D match, TRBD1 (6 bases). V was clipped by 4 bases and J by 0 bases, with 9 bases between them. Per germline, CDR1 SNHLY and CDR2 FYNNEI. The CDR3 has 14 residues. CDR3 residues: CASSGGRHQETQYF. In nucleotides, the CDR3 is TGTGCCAGCAGTGGGGGGCGGCACCAAGAGACCCAGTACTTC. The full variable domain, in which reference TRBV2 and TRBJ2-5 provide the parts outside the CDR3, is EPEVTQTPSHQVTQMGQEVILRCVPISNHLYFYWYRQILGQKVEFLVSFYNNEISEKSEIFDDQFSVERPDGSNFTLKIRSTKLEDSAMYFCASSGGRHQETQYFGPGTRLLVL.

The rearrangement joins TRBV19 to TRBJ2-3; D gene uncertain. Trimming left V 6 bases short and J 1 base short, with 14 bases between. The V gene's germline CDR1 is LNHDA and CDR2 SQIVND (reference sequence). The CDR3 contains 15 residues. The CDR3 sequence: CASSYSPGRTDTQYF. The CDR3 nucleotides read TGTGCCAGTAGCTATTCTCCGGGCCGCACAGATACGCAGTATTTT. Together with reference TRBV19 and TRBJ2-3, the CDR3 gives the full variable domain: DGGITQSPKYLFRKEGQNVTLSCEQNLNHDAMYWYRQDPGQGLRLIYYSQIVNDFQKGDIAEGYSVSREKKESFPLTVTSAQKNPTAFYLCASSYSPGRTDTQYFGPGTRLTVL.

This clone was counted only a few times. V usage is TRBV5-1 and J usage is TRBJ1-1; no clear D gene. V was pared by 0 bases and J by 7 bases, with 7 bases between. The CDR3 sequence is 12 residues long. Germline V gene sequence: CDR1 SGHRS, CDR2 YFSETQ. CDR3 bases: TGCGCCAGCAGCTTGGGAGCTGTTGAAGCTTTCTTT. Translation: CASSLGAVEAFF.

The chain links TRBV9 to TRBJ2-3; 8 bases line up with TRBD2. Germline V lookup: CDR1 SGDLS, CDR2 YYNGEE. CDR3 length equals 19 residues. Germline trimming cut 1 base from V and 2 bases from J; bases unmatched to any gene: 15. As DNA, the CDR3 is TGTGCCAGCAGCGTAAGAGAGGGGCGAGCGGGGGCCTACACAGATACGCAGTATTTT. This sequence encodes CASSVREGRAGAYTDTQYF.

The chain has TRBV5-1 and TRBJ2-6; D is possibly TRBD2 (7 bases). The germline V gene encodes CDR1 SGHRS and CDR2 YFSETQ. This CDR3 spans 17 amino acids. With 4 bases removed from V and 1 base from J, the gap between germline ends came to 15 bases. CDR3 in amino acids: CASSPMGGGSGANVLTF. CDR3 coding DNA: TGCGCCAGCAGCCCGATGGGAGGGGGATCTGGGGCCAACGTCCTGACTTTC. Combining the CDR3 with reference TRBV5-1 and TRBJ2-6 gives the whole variable domain KAGVTQTPRYLIKTRGQQVTLSCSPISGHRSVSWYQQTPGQGLQFLFEYFSETQRNKGNFPGRFSGRQFSNSRSEMNVSTLELGDSALYLCASSPMGGGSGANVLTFGAGSRLTVL.

The gene calls are TRBV19 and TRBJ2-1, with 14 positions matching TRBD2. The CDR3 is made up of 18 amino acids. Germline V gene sequence: CDR1 LNHDA, CDR2 SQIVND (reference sequence). J gave up 12 bases and V 3 bases, and 16 bases lay outside the gene matches. CDR3 DNA: TGTGCCAGTAGTATGCGACTAGCGGGGGGGCACTACGGTAACCCGCAGTTCTTC. Translation gives CASSMRLAGGHYGNPQFF.